These 30 T cell receptor beta chains were sequenced from one sample in a study of chemoradiotherapy in HPV16-positive cancers. This table comes from immunoSEQ multiplex PCR, and its TCRdb copy is limited to in-frame clones, with some not included. The sample contains about 10,000 clones, 86% of which appear only once. Specimen: blood, collected from a patient who underwent chemoradiotherapy. All receptors derive from a human donor with HPV-associated anogenital cancer.

The gene calls are TRBV10-1 and TRBJ2-7; D not certain. The CDR3 has 10 residues. The germline V and J ends were trimmed by 3 bases and 6 bases, with 3 bases remaining between them. Germline CDR1 WNHNN, CDR2 SYGVQD (reference sequence). The CDR3 region is CASSDCEQYF. Written as DNA, the CDR3 is TGCGCCAGCAGTGATTGCGAGCAGTACTTC.

The chain links TRBV7-2 to TRBJ2-5; 10 bases fit TRBD2. Germline CDR1 SGHTA, CDR2 FQGNSA. The CDR3 runs 15 residues. J lost 3 bases, V lost 5 bases, and 6 bases had no gene match. The CDR3, as DNA: TGTGCCAGCAGCCGAACCGGGACTAGCGAAGAGACCCAGTACTTC. As protein: CASSRTGTSEETQYF.

The J gene is TRBJ2-5, the V gene TRBV7-9; no firm D call. The ends were cut back, 2 bases at V and 5 bases at J, with 6 bases in the middle. Germline CDR1 is SEHNR and CDR2 is FQNEAQ (reference sequence). The CDR3 is 12 residues long. DNA for the CDR3: TGTGCCAGCAGCTTATTGGCTGAGACCCAGTACTTC. Translation gives CASSLLAETQYF. The full variable domain, its missing parts supplied by reference TRBV7-9 and TRBJ2-5, is DTGVSQNPRHKITKRGQNVTFRCDPISEHNRLYWYRQTLGQGPEFLTYFQNEAQLEKSRLLSDRFSAERPKGSFSTLEIQRTEQGDSAMYLCASSLLAETQYFGPGTRLLVL.

The chain carries TRBV20-1 and TRBJ2-7, with 9 bases matching TRBD1. The germline CDR1 and CDR2 sequences are DFQATT and SNEGSKA (reference sequence). There are 11 residues in the CDR3. V shed 2 bases, J shed 12 bases, and the junction held 5 bases outside the gene matches. In nucleotides, the CDR3 is TGCAGTGCTAGAACAGGGGGCCGTGCGTACTTC. This encodes CSARTGGRAYF.

This clone was counted only a few times. The gene calls are TRBV27 and TRBJ1-5; TRBD1 is a possible D gene (5 bases). This CDR3 is 15 amino acids long. In germline, CDR1 is MNHEY, CDR2 SMNVEV (reference sequence). The V end lost 0 bases, the J end lost 4 bases, and 10 bases lay between the germline ends. The CDR3 DNA is TGTGCCAGCAGTTTATCCCCGGGGCCGAATCAGCCCCAGCATTTT. It specifies CASSLSPGPNQPQHF.

The J gene is TRBJ1-5, the V gene TRBV19; 8 bases align to TRBD1. The CDR3 consists of 16 residues. Germline CDR1 is LNHDA and CDR2 is SQIVND (reference sequence). Trimming removed 5 bases from V and 5 bases from J; junction bases left unmatched: 11. CDR3 DNA sequence: TGTGCCAGTAGTCCCGGACAGGGCTTCGCATATCAGCCCCAGCATTTT. Protein product: CASSPGQGFAYQPQHF.

This sequence joins TRBV6-1 and TRBJ2-3; D is unclear. Deletions cut 2 bases from V and 1 base from J, with 10 bases between. This CDR3 region has 15 residues. Germline V gives CDR1 MNHNS, CDR2 SASEGT. In nucleotides, the CDR3 is TGTGCCAGCAGTGAAATCACCGGCGGCACAGATACGCAGTATTTT. Amino acid sequence: CASSEITGGTDTQYF.

The chain combines TRBV6-4 with TRBJ2-1; 10 bases fit TRBD2. The CDR3 spans 15 residues. In germline, CDR1 is MRHNA, CDR2 SNTAGT. With 4 bases clipped from V and 7 bases from J, the junction kept 7 bases outside the gene matches. The CDR3, as DNA: TGTGCCAGCAGTGTCGGAGCGGGGGGGACTAATGAGCAGTTCTTC. Translation gives CASSVGAGGTNEQFF.

The V and J genes are TRBV7-2 and TRBJ1-1, with D unresolved. The CDR3 covers 10 residues. V was trimmed by 9 bases and J by 2 bases, leaving 4 bases between them. Per germline, CDR1 SGHTA and CDR2 FQGNSA. Here the CDR3 DNA reads TGTGCCAGTTCAAACACTGAAGCTTTCTTT. Translation: CASSNTEAFF.

V usage is TRBV2 and J usage is TRBJ2-2, with TRBD1 matching 9 bases. This CDR3 is 13 amino acids long. CDR1 SNHLY and CDR2 FYNNEI come from the germline V gene. Trimming removed 6 bases from V and 7 bases from J; junction bases left unmatched: 3. The CDR3 sequence is CASRGQGIGELFF. CDR3 nucleotides: TGTGCCAGCAGGGGACAGGGTATCGGGGAGCTGTTTTTT.

This clone was seen a few times. The genes are TRBV10-2 and TRBJ2-7; 8 nucleotides align to TRBD2. The J segment lost 2 bases and the V segment lost 6 bases, leaving 6 bases of the junction unmatched. The CDR3 runs to 14 residues. Looked up from germline, CDR1 is WSHSY and CDR2 is SAAADI. The CDR3 DNA reads as TGCGCCAGCAGGCCTAGCGGGCTGACCTACGAGCAGTACTTC. Amino acid sequence: CASRPSGLTYEQYF.

CDR3: CASSEEDSLGNTIYF. The CDR3 DNA reads TGTGCCAGCAGCGAAGAGGACTCTCTTGGAAACACCATATATTTT. The chain links TRBV9 to TRBJ1-3; D remains ambiguous. The CDR3 extends over 15 amino acids. The V end was cut by 3 bases, the J end by 3 bases, with 13 bases between. Germline V gene sequence: CDR1 SGDLS, CDR2 YYNGEE.

This chain joins TRBV30 and TRBJ2-7; D may correspond to TRBD1 or TRBD2 (5 bases each). Trimming left V 0 bases short and J 1 base short, with 10 bases between. CDR1 is GTSNPN, CDR2 SVGIG, per germline (reference sequence). This CDR3 comprises 14 residues. Written as DNA, the CDR3 is TGTGCCTGGAGTGTAGGGACCGCATCCTACGAGCAGTACTTC. It yields the protein CAWSVGTASYEQYF.

This sequence joins TRBV7-7 and TRBJ2-3, with D uncertain. Trimming removed 5 bases from V and 0 bases from J, with 18 bases in between. The germline gives CDR1 SSHAT, CDR2 FNYEAQ (reference sequence). The CDR3 is 17 residues long. The CDR3 is CASSQGGVGVSTDTQYF. In nucleotides, the CDR3 is TGTGCCAGCAGCCAAGGTGGTGTTGGAGTGAGCACAGATACGCAGTATTTT.

This sequence joins TRBV6-1 and TRBJ1-2; D gene ambiguous. The CDR3 is 14 amino acids. Germline V gene lookup returns CDR1 MNHNS and CDR2 SASEGT. The ends were cut back, 1 base at V and 4 bases at J, with 10 bases in the middle. This chain's CDR3 is CASSEVGRSYGYTF. As DNA, the CDR3 is TGTGCCAGCAGTGAAGTGGGAAGGTCCTATGGCTACACCTTC.

V gene TRBV7-3 combines with J gene TRBJ2-1, with D possibly TRBD2 on 6 matching bases. V lost 5 bases to trimming and J lost 3 bases, with 14 bases between them. The CDR3 has 15 residues. Germline V gene sequence: CDR1 SGHTA, CDR2 FQGTGA. CDR3 sequence (DNA): TGTGCCAGCAGCCCATGGGGGGAGAACTACAATGAGCAGTTCTTC. Encoded protein: CASSPWGENYNEQFF. Using reference TRBV7-3 and TRBJ2-1 for the parts outside the CDR3, the full variable domain is GAGVSQTPSNKVTEKGKYVELRCDPISGHTALYWYRQSLGQGPEFLIYFQGTGAADDSGLPNDRFFAVRPEGSVSTLKIQRTERGDSAVYLCASSPWGENYNEQFFGPGTRLTVL.

The DNA of the CDR3 is TGCGCCAGCAGCCAAGATCTCCCGCTAGCGGGGGGGCATAATGAGCAGTTCTTC. Translated: CASSQDLPLAGGHNEQFF. The chain combines TRBV4-3 with TRBJ2-1; TRBD2 agrees at 12 bases. This CDR3 is built from 18 residues. Per germline, CDR1 LGHNA and CDR2 YSLEER. V lost 0 bases and J lost 7; bases outside the gene matches: 10.

The gene calls are TRBV19 and TRBJ2-2; D call uncertain. There are 14 residues in the CDR3. Germline V gene lookup returns CDR1 LNHDA and CDR2 SQIVND (reference sequence). With 3 bases removed from V and 1 base from J, the gap between germline ends came to 6 bases. The chain's CDR3 is CASSIGKNTGELFF. The CDR3 region has the DNA TGTGCCAGTAGTATTGGGAAGAACACCGGGGAGCTGTTTTTT.

The J gene is TRBJ2-7, the V gene TRBV19, with D perhaps TRBD1 (5 bases). V lost 4 bases to trimming and J lost 2 bases, with 9 bases between them. Germline V CDR1 and CDR2: LNHDA, SQIVND (reference sequence). The CDR3 loop spans 13 amino acids. The CDR3 DNA follows: TGTGCCAGTAGTAGCTCGACAGCCTACGAGCAGTACTTC. Encoded protein: CASSSSTAYEQYF.

This chain joins TRBV19 and TRBJ1-2; a weak D match, TRBD1 (6 bases). Germline CDR1 reads LNHDA; CDR2 reads SQIVND (reference sequence). The CDR3 runs to 15 residues. V was trimmed by 6 bases and J by 2 bases, leaving 16 bases between them. The CDR3 reads CASRVQQGANYGYTF. DNA of the CDR3: TGTGCCAGTAGAGTGCAACAGGGAGCCAACTATGGCTACACCTTC. The variable domain in full, completed from reference TRBV19 and TRBJ1-2, reads DGGITQSPKYLFRKEGQNVTLSCEQNLNHDAMYWYRQDPGQGLRLIYYSQIVNDFQKGDIAEGYSVSREKKESFPLTVTSAQKNPTAFYLCASRVQQGANYGYTFGSGTRLTVV.

The chain employs TRBV29-1 and TRBJ2-7, with a tentative D call TRBD1 (6 bases). The V gene's germline CDR1 is SQVTM and CDR2 ANQGSEA. V was pared by 6 bases and J by 5 bases, with 14 bases between. The CDR3 is made up of 12 amino acids. Here the CDR3 reads CSVVQGSHEQYF. The CDR3, as DNA: TGCAGCGTGGTACAGGGTTCTCACGAGCAGTACTTC.

This clone was detected a few times. The rearrangement joins TRBV29-1 to TRBJ2-5, with 9 bases lining up with TRBD2. The CDR3 has 13 residues. Germline V gene data show CDR1 as SQVTM and CDR2 as ANQGSEA. J was trimmed by 5 bases and V by 8 bases; bases with no gene match: 9. The CDR3 coding sequence is TGCAGCTCAAGGGGGGCGGGAGGGGAGACCCAGTACTTC. Its translation is CSSRGAGGETQYF.

The chain combines TRBV21-1 with TRBJ2-7. TRBV21-1 is a listed pseudogene. This CDR3 is 19 amino acids long. CDR3 in DNA: TGTGCCAGCAGCAAAGAGGGGTACTTAATTTGGGACGGCCCCTACGAGCAGTACTTC. Amino acids: CASSKEGYLIWDGPYEQYF.

The CDR3 DNA follows: TGTGCCAGCAGCTTTATTTCAGCAGGTTCGAGGGATGGGGCCAACGTCCTGACTTTC. This codes for CASSFISAGSRDGANVLTF. The chain has TRBV7-9 and TRBJ2-6; possible D gene TRBD2, 5 bases. V lost 3 bases to trimming and J lost 3 bases, with 21 bases between them. The CDR3 covers 19 residues. Looked up from germline, CDR1 is SEHNR and CDR2 is FQNEAQ (reference sequence).

The V call is TRBV11-1, the J call TRBJ2-3, with D tentatively TRBD1 or TRBD2 (5 bases each). The CDR3 length is 15 residues. Germline V gene lookup returns CDR1 SGHAT and CDR2 FQDESV (reference sequence). With 5 bases removed from V and 0 bases from J, the gap between germline ends came to 12 bases. CDR3 in amino acids: CASSRTEGSTDTQYF. CDR3 DNA sequence: TGTGCCAGCAGCCGCACTGAGGGGAGCACAGATACGCAGTATTTT.

CDR3 residues: CASSFVYTGELFF. The CDR3 DNA is TGCGCCAGCAGCTTTGTCTACACCGGGGAGCTGTTTTTT. This chain connects TRBV5-1 to TRBJ2-2; D not resolved. The CDR3 covers 13 residues. Trimming shortened V by 2 bases and J by 3 bases, and 5 bases separated the two germline ends. Germline lookup yields CDR1 SGHRS and CDR2 YFSETQ. The full variable domain, in which reference TRBV5-1 and TRBJ2-2 provide the parts outside the CDR3, is KAGVTQTPRYLIKTRGQQVTLSCSPISGHRSVSWYQQTPGQGLQFLFEYFSETQRNKGNFPGRFSGRQFSNSRSEMNVSTLELGDSALYLCASSFVYTGELFFGEGSRLTVL.

V gene TRBV7-8 combines with J gene TRBJ1-3; tentative D call: TRBD1 (5 bases). Trimming took off 0 bases at V and 4 bases at J, with 19 bases between the two ends. This CDR3 spans 18 amino acids. CDR1 SGHVS and CDR2 FQNEAQ come from the germline V gene. The CDR3 coding sequence is TGTGCCAGCAGCTTAGCGTTCGGGTCGGCGGGGGACGGAAACACCATATATTTT. This codes for CASSLAFGSAGDGNTIYF.

The V call is TRBV6-6, the J call TRBJ2-7; unclear D gene. The CDR3 extends over 11 amino acids. V was pared by 5 bases and J by 3 bases, with 5 bases between. The germline V gene encodes CDR1 MNHNY and CDR2 SVGAGI (reference sequence). This chain's CDR3 is CASSPSYEQYF. The CDR3 nucleotides read TGTGCCAGCAGTCCCAGCTACGAGCAGTACTTC.

The chain couples TRBV7-7 to TRBJ2-3; tentative D call: TRBD2 (6 bases). Looked up from germline, CDR1 is SSHAT and CDR2 is FNYEAQ (reference sequence). The CDR3 extends over 16 amino acids. With 5 bases removed from V and 0 bases from J, the gap between germline ends came to 15 bases. CDR3 sequence reads: CASSPPMEGSTDTQYF. The CDR3 DNA sequence: TGTGCCAGCAGCCCCCCTATGGAGGGGAGCACAGATACGCAGTATTTT.

V usage is TRBV2 and J usage is TRBJ1-2; 7 positions agree with TRBD1. This CDR3 comprises 15 residues. The germline gives CDR1 SNHLY, CDR2 FYNNEI. V trimming: 7 bases; J trimming: 4 bases; junction bases outside the gene matches: 12. The CDR3 region is CASTSRGLGSYGYTF. DNA of the CDR3: TGTGCCAGCACCTCAAGGGGGCTGGGGAGCTATGGCTACACCTTC. Looking up the rest from reference TRBV2 and TRBJ1-2 gives the full variable domain: EPEVTQTPSHQVTQMGQEVILRCVPISNHLYFYWYRQILGQKVEFLVSFYNNEISEKSEIFDDQFSVERPDGSNFTLKIRSTKLEDSAMYFCASTSRGLGSYGYTFGSGTRLTVV.